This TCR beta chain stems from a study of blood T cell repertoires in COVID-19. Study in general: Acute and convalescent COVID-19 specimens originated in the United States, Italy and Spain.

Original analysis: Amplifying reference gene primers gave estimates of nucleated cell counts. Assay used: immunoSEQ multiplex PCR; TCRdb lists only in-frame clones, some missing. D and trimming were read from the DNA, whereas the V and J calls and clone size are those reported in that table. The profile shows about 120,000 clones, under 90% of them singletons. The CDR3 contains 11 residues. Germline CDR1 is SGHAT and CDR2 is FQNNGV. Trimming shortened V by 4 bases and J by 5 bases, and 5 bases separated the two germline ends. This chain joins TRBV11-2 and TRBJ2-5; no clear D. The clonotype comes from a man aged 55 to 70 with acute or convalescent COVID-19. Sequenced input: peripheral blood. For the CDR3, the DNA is TGTGCCAGCAGCTCACACGAGACCCAGTACTTC. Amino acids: CASSSHETQYF.